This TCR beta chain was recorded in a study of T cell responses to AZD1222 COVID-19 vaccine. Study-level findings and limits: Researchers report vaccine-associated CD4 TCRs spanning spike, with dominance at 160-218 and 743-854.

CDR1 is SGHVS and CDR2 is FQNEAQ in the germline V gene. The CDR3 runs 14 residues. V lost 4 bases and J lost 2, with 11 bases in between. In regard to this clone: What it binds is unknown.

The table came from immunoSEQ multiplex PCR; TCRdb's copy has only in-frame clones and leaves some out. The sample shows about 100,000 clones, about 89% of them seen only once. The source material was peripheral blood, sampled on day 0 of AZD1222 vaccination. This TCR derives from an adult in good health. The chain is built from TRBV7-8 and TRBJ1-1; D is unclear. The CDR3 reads CASSSYRVNTEAFF. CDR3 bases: TGTGCCAGCAGCTCATACAGAGTCAACACTGAAGCTTTCTTT. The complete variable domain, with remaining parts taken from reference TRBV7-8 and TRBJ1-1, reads GAGVSQSPRYKVAKRGQDVALRCDPISGHVSLFWYQQALGQGPEFLTYFQNEAQLDKSGLPSDRFFAERPEGSVSTLKIQRTQQEDSAVYLCASSSYRVNTEAFFGQGTRLTVV.